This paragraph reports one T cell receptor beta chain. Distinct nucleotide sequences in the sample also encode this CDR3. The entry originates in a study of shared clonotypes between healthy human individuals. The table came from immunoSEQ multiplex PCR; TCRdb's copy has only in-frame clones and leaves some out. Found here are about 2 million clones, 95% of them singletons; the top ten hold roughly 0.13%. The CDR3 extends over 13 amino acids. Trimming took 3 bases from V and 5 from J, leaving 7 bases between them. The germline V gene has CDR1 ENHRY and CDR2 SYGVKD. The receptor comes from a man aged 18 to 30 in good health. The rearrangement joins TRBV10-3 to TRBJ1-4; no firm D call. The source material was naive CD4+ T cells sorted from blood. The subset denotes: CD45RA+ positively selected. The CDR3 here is CAISDGPNEKLFF. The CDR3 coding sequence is TGTGCCATCAGTGATGGGCCGAATGAAAAACTGTTTTTT.